This TCR beta chain was found in a study of cytomegalovirus exposure and HLA in healthy donors. Turning to the study itself: An earlier analysis found 95 million to 140 million unique TCR beta sequences from around 180 million T cells. Study-wide results and caveats: In vitro, three CMV-associated chains proved specific for CMV antigens. Rarity marked most TCR sequences, yet some public TCRs occurred in many donors.

The PCR was carried out with 60 Vbeta primers and 13 Jbeta primers. The table came from immunoSEQ multiplex PCR; TCRdb's copy has only in-frame clones and leaves some out. The sample table sets out 110,000 to 150,000 clones. V was pared by 4 bases and J by 2 bases, with 19 bases between. Germline loops: CDR1 LGHNA, CDR2 YNFKEQ. This CDR3 is built from 17 residues. Worth noting for this clone: Its antigen is unknown.

This sequence was found in a male donor in good health and CMV-seronegative. The material sequenced was PBMCs. The chain recombines TRBV4-2 with TRBJ2-3; perhaps TRBD2 as D (7 bases). This chain's CDR3 is CASSLTAGAVNTDTQYF. CDR3 DNA: TGTGCCAGCAGCCTTACGGCGGGGGCCGTTAACACAGATACGCAGTATTTT.